In its sample, the clone carrying this T cell receptor (beta chain) was seen once. What it binds is unknown. Treatment indicated: 19 received Ad26.COV2.S at low or high dose, single or two shots; 5 received placebo; per-sample allocation not given. The samples date from day 63 after the first vaccine or placebo injection. Germline CDR1 is LGHNA and CDR2 is YSLEER. The V and J ends lost 2 bases and 1 base respectively, with 12 bases between them. This CDR3 has 17 amino acids. Only in-frame clones appear in the TCRdb table, and some are missing; sequencing was by immunoSEQ multiplex PCR. Of about 450,000 clones listed, approximately 92% are singletons. The sample is drawn from a study of Ad26.COV2.S vaccination and SARS-CoV-2 variants. General observations from the study: Responses of spike-specific T cells (both CD8+ and CD4+) reportedly showed substantial breadth after vaccination.

This TCR was recovered from a person between 18 and 60 years old who received the Ad26.COV2.S COVID-19 vaccine or a placebo. The sample here was peripheral blood, taken in a trial of Ad26.COV2.S vaccine versus placebo. The genes are TRBV4-3 and TRBJ2-6, with unresolved D. Here the CDR3 reads CASSQSTLVSGANVLTF. The CDR3 DNA reads as TGCGCCAGCAGCCAATCTACCTTGGTGTCTGGGGCCAACGTCCTGACTTTC.